The entry that follows covers one T cell receptor (beta chain) sequence. The data were obtained in a study of blood T cell repertoires in COVID-19. Generated by immunoSEQ multiplex PCR, the TCRdb table keeps only in-frame clones and is missing some. The repertoire consists of about 310,000 clones, with around 92% occurring once and the leading ten covering roughly a tenth. Germline CDR1 MNHEY, CDR2 SMNVEV (reference sequence). There are 13 residues in the CDR3. The V segment lost 8 bases and the J segment 10 bases; nucleotides outside the gene matches: 9. The clonotype originates from a woman aged 30 to 39 who had recovered from COVID-19. The sample consisted of PBMCs or T cells enriched from blood (not recorded which). This sequence joins TRBV27 and TRBJ2-1; TRBD2 agrees at 9 bases. The CDR3, as DNA: TGTGCCAGCCGCCTAGCGGGAATCAGGGAGCAGTTCTTC. Amino acid sequence: CASRLAGIREQFF.